This T cell receptor (beta chain) appears in the sequencing data of a study of cytomegalovirus exposure and HLA in healthy donors. The CDR3 has 13 residues. V was clipped by 6 bases and J by 6 bases, with 11 bases between them. Germline loops: CDR1 MNHNY, CDR2 SVGAGI (reference sequence). Produced via immunoSEQ multiplex PCR; TCRdb's table is partial and in-frame only. The table shows 150,000 to 200,000 clones, with roughly 90% occurring only once. This TCR derives from a woman in her twenties or thirties in good health and CMV-seronegative. This chain uses TRBV6-6 with TRBJ2-2; unclear D gene. Sequenced sample: PBMCs. The CDR3 DNA reads as TGTGCCAGCAGCGGGCAGCGCGCCGGGGAGCTGTTTTTT. Its protein is CASSGQRAGELFF.